Listed here are 2 T cell receptor beta chains from one sample, sequenced in a study of PD-1 blockade in classical Hodgkin lymphoma. Profiled with immunoSEQ multiplex PCR; TCRdb holds only in-frame clones, not every one. This table has some 16,000 clones, around 84% appearing once. Time point specified: newly diagnosed, previously untreated cHL patient sample. Researchers report purifying CD4+ T cells from thawed PBMCs by magnetic negative selection. Sequencing input: CD4+ T cells from blood. Receptors were obtained from a human donor with classical Hodgkin lymphoma.

The CDR3: CASSQDRRALHNEQFF. The DNA for the CDR3 is TGCGCCAGCAGCCAAGATCGGAGAGCGCTGCACAATGAGCAGTTCTTC. The genes are TRBV4-3 and TRBJ2-1; D is unclear. CDR1 LGHNA and CDR2 YSLEER come from the germline V gene. The V end was cut by 0 bases, the J end by 5 bases, with 14 bases between. CDR3 length: 16 residues.

This clone was seen a handful of times. The gene calls are TRBV6-1 and TRBJ1-5, with a weak D call TRBD1 (5 bases). The V and J ends lost 3 bases and 7 bases respectively, with 13 bases between them. The CDR3 is 14 amino acids. Germline-derived CDR1 and CDR2 are MNHNS and SASEGT. The CDR3 sequence is CASSEQGYYQPQHF. CDR3 sequence (DNA): TGTGCCAGCAGTGAGCAGGGATACTACCAGCCCCAGCATTTT.